One sample yielded the 5 T cell receptor beta chains listed below, sequenced in a study of blood T cell repertoires in COVID-19. This table comes from immunoSEQ multiplex PCR, and its TCRdb copy is limited to in-frame clones, with some not included. Of tens of thousands of clones in the sample, about 78% were seen once. The sequencing sample was made of peripheral blood. Receptors originate from a woman aged 55-69 years with acute or convalescent COVID-19.

The CDR3, as DNA: TGTGCCAGTAAAACGCAGGGAGGATACACTGAAGCTTTCTTT. It codes for CASKTQGGYTEAFF. This chain uses TRBV19 with TRBJ1-1; D may be TRBD1 (5 bases). This CDR3 has 14 residues. Trimming shortened V by 7 bases and J by 3 bases, and 15 bases separated the two germline ends. In germline, CDR1 is LNHDA, CDR2 SQIVND (reference sequence).

The chain is built from TRBV4-2 and TRBJ2-3, with 12 bases aligning to TRBD2. The V gene end was trimmed by 0 bases and the J gene end by 1 base; junction bases not matched to a gene: 5. This CDR3 is built from 18 residues. From germline, CDR1 is LGHNA and CDR2 YNFKEQ. The CDR3 protein is CASSQELAGGTRTDTQYF. The CDR3 bases are TGTGCCAGCAGCCAAGAACTAGCGGGGGGCACCCGCACAGATACGCAGTATTTT.

This clone turned up a few times. The chain recombines TRBV6-6 with TRBJ1-5, with 11 bases aligning to TRBD1. This CDR3 contains 15 residues. With 6 bases clipped from V and 5 bases from J, the junction kept 6 bases outside the gene matches. Germline V gives CDR1 MNHNY, CDR2 SVGAGI (reference sequence). The CDR3: CASRRTGGFDQPQHF. CDR3 bases: TGTGCCAGCAGGAGGACAGGGGGCTTCGATCAGCCCCAGCATTTT.

The chain carries TRBV12-5 and TRBJ1-2, with 7 bases aligning to TRBD1. Looked up from germline, CDR1 is LGHNT and CDR2 is FRNRAP. The CDR3 spans 14 residues. The trim removed 5 bases at V and 3 bases at J, leaving 6 bases unmatched. The CDR3 sequence: CASGSDRADYGYTF. The CDR3 DNA sequence: TGTGCTAGTGGTAGTGACAGGGCGGACTATGGCTACACCTTC.

V usage is TRBV19 and J usage is TRBJ1-6; D call uncertain. The CDR3 has 15 amino acids. V was trimmed by 6 bases and J by 1 base, leaving 10 bases between them. Germline values: CDR1 LNHDA, CDR2 SQIVND (reference sequence). Written as DNA, the CDR3 is TGTGCCAGTAGGGAGGGAGGTTCCTATAATTCACCCCTCCACTTT. Protein: CASREGGSYNSPLHF.